This entry lists 25 T cell receptor beta chains sequenced from one sample in a study of T cell clusters in autoimmune cytopenias. TRB rearrangements were amplified by touch-down multiplex PCR with mixed TRB-A/B primers. No DNA is given; TCRdb re-called the multiplex PCR reads and lists each CDR3 protein once. Recorded here are about 6,300 distinct CDR3 sequences; the top ten clones represent 6.5% to 10%. Each sample's input was 250 ng genomic DNA, 40,000 or so genome equivalents. The same sample was also used in a study of T cell repertoires in aging, cancer and after chemotherapy.

Sequencing was carried out using peripheral blood. The source is a human donor in good health.

The V call is TRBV6-5, the J call TRBJ2-1; absent DNA, TCRdb's TRBD2 call cannot be checked. The CDR3 sequence is 15 residues long. The germline V gene has CDR1 MNHEY and CDR2 SVGAGI. The CDR3 is CASSISGGAKNEQFF.

The rearrangement links TRBV6-1 to TRBJ1-5. CDR3 length: 12 residues. The germline gives CDR1 MNHNS, CDR2 SASEGT. CDR3 in amino acids: CASENSNQPQHF.

This chain joins TRBV30 and TRBJ1-2; as DNA is missing, the TRBD1 call by TCRdb cannot be tested. CDR3 length: 14 residues. Per germline, CDR1 GTSNPN and CDR2 SVGIG (reference sequence). The CDR3 sequence: CAWSVRRGEDGYTF.

Measured by frequency, this clonotype is medium-sized. The chain has TRBV30 and TRBJ1-1. This CDR3 is 12 amino acids long. Per germline, CDR1 GTSNPN and CDR2 SVGIG (reference sequence). CDR3 residues: CAWARVSAEAFF.

V is TRBV6-1 and J is TRBJ1-4; TCRdb selects TRBD1, and the lack of DNA leaves this call unchecked. Germline V gives CDR1 MNHNS, CDR2 SASEGT. This CDR3 is built from 14 residues. CDR3 loop: CASNRGATNEKLFF.

This clonotype is identified as medium-sized (0.01 to 0.1%) from frequency. V usage is TRBV19 and J usage is TRBJ2-3; the TCRdb call, TRBD2, lacks DNA for checking. The CDR3 runs 15 residues. CDR1 is LNHDA and CDR2 is SQIVND in the germline V gene (reference sequence). CDR3 amino acids: CASSIGARDTDTQYF.

This clonotype is labeled medium-sized (0.01 to 0.1%) based on frequency. The rearrangement links TRBV19 to TRBJ2-7. The CDR3 covers 15 residues. Germline V gene sequence: CDR1 LNHDA, CDR2 SQIVND (reference sequence). CDR3 sequence reads: CASSPLVGATYEQYF.

This clonotype is identified as medium-sized from frequency. This rearrangement joins TRBV19 to TRBJ2-1; TCRdb outputs TRBD1, but without DNA this stays unchecked. Germline CDR1 LNHDA, CDR2 SQIVND (reference sequence). The CDR3 sequence is 13 residues long. CDR3: CASSWRGENEQFF. The complete variable domain, with remaining parts taken from reference TRBV19 and TRBJ2-1, reads DGGITQSPKYLFRKEGQNVTLSCEQNLNHDAMYWYRQDPGQGLRLIYYSQIVNDFQKGDIAEGYSVSREKKESFPLTVTSAQKNPTAFYLCASSWRGENEQFFGPGTRLTVL.

This clonotype is identified as medium-sized (0.01 to 0.1%) from frequency. The V call is TRBV5-5, the J call TRBJ1-5. This CDR3 region has 15 residues. Germline V gene data show CDR1 as SGHKS and CDR2 as YYEKEE (reference sequence). The CDR3 region is CASSLWGEGNQPQHF.

The chain is built from TRBV10-3 and TRBJ1-6. Germline values: CDR1 ENHRY, CDR2 SYGVKD. The CDR3 runs to 12 residues. CDR3 in amino acids: CAISWTNSPLHF.

This chain uses TRBV7-2 with TRBJ2-5; TCRdb calls TRBD2, which cannot be checked without DNA. The germline gives CDR1 SGHTA, CDR2 FQGNSA. The CDR3 totals 17 residues. The CDR3 spells CASSSPMGLTSRETQYF.

This clonotype is medium-sized by frequency. The chain uses TRBV5-6 and TRBJ2-2; the D call from TCRdb, TRBD1, cannot be confirmed without DNA. Germline values: CDR1 SGHDT, CDR2 YYEEEE. The CDR3 contains 15 residues. CDR3: CASSSQQGLSGELFF. Combining the CDR3 with reference TRBV5-6 and TRBJ2-2 gives the whole variable domain DAGVTQSPTHLIKTRGQQVTLRCSPKSGHDTVSWYQQALGQGPQFIFQYYEEEERQRGNFPDRFSGHQFPNYSSELNVNALLLGDSALYLCASSSQQGLSGELFFGEGSRLTVL.

The chain joins TRBV6-5 to TRBJ2-3; TCRdb designates TRBD1, a call that cannot be tested without DNA. The CDR3 consists of 18 residues. Germline-derived CDR1 and CDR2 are MNHEY and SVGAGI. CDR3 region: CASRLQGYGGGFTDTQYF.

The chain has TRBV19 and TRBJ1-4. The CDR3 sequence is 13 residues long. Per the germline V gene, CDR1 is LNHDA and CDR2 is SQIVND (reference sequence). This CDR3 is CASSAMDHEKLFF.

The chain recombines TRBV19 with TRBJ2-7; TCRdb outputs TRBD2, but without DNA this stays unchecked. The CDR3 spans 15 residues. Germline V gene lookup returns CDR1 LNHDA and CDR2 SQIVND (reference sequence). The CDR3 loop reads CASSIAAGGLNEQYF.

The chain couples TRBV6-2 or TRBV6-3 to TRBJ1-1; TCRdb's D call of TRBD1 is untestable without DNA. This CDR3 is 13 amino acids long. From germline, CDR1 is MNHEY and CDR2 SVGEGT. CDR3 sequence: CASGRSGDTEAFF.

By frequency, this clonotype registers large. This chain connects TRBV29-1 to TRBJ2-3; TCRdb selects TRBD1, and the lack of DNA leaves this call unchecked. From germline, CDR1 is SQVTM and CDR2 ANQGSEA. The CDR3 has 15 amino acids. The CDR3 sequence: CSVGGPGQDTDTQYF.

The gene calls are TRBV5-6 and TRBJ2-7; checking the TCRdb D call of TRBD1 is not possible without DNA. This CDR3 comprises 16 residues. From germline, CDR1 is SGHDT and CDR2 YYEEEE. CDR3 amino acids: CASSLGGGASLGEQYF.

The gene calls are TRBV6-2 or TRBV6-3 and TRBJ1-2; TCRdb reports TRBD1, a call that lacks DNA to check it against. This CDR3 comprises 15 residues. Per germline, CDR1 MNHEY and CDR2 SVGEGT. CDR3 protein: CASRGPRGQSYGYTF.

CDR3 sequence: CASSGGQGGYGYTF. This chain links TRBV6-1 with TRBJ1-2; lacking DNA, the TRBD1 call made by TCRdb goes unchecked. This CDR3 contains 14 residues. Germline V gene lookup returns CDR1 MNHNS and CDR2 SASEGT.

This clonotype is classed as medium-sized (0.01 to 0.1%) by frequency. This chain joins TRBV7-6 and TRBJ2-1; TCRdb gives TRBD2 as the D gene, but with no DNA this cannot be confirmed. The germline V gene has CDR1 SGHVS and CDR2 FNYEAQ. The CDR3 is 16 residues long. The CDR3 protein is CASSPRLAGGWNEQFF.

CDR3 amino acids: CASRQTGRDYEQYF. V gene TRBV27 combines with J gene TRBJ2-7; checking the TCRdb D call of TRBD1 is not possible without DNA. The CDR3 is made up of 14 amino acids. Germline V gene sequence: CDR1 MNHEY, CDR2 SMNVEV (reference sequence).

This chain uses TRBV5-6 with TRBJ2-1. The V gene's germline CDR1 is SGHDT and CDR2 YYEEEE. The CDR3 extends over 14 amino acids. The chain's CDR3 is CASLTYLRYNEQFF.

This clonotype is classed as medium-sized by frequency. J is TRBJ2-5 and V is TRBV18. Germline CDR1 and CDR2: KGHSH and LQKENI. This CDR3 contains 13 residues. The CDR3 here is CASSPTGAETQYF. The complete variable domain, with remaining parts taken from reference TRBV18 and TRBJ2-5, reads NAGVMQNPRHLVRRRGQEARLRCSPMKGHSHVYWYRQLPEEGLKFMVYLQKENIIDESGMPKERFSAEFPKEGPSILRIQQVVRGDSAAYFCASSPTGAETQYFGPGTRLLVL.

This clonotype is medium-sized by frequency. The V gene is TRBV19, the J gene TRBJ2-1; TCRdb's D call of TRBD2 is untestable without DNA. Germline assignment: CDR1 LNHDA and CDR2 SQIVND (reference sequence). The CDR3 consists of 12 residues. CDR3 residues: CATRGEGNEQFF.